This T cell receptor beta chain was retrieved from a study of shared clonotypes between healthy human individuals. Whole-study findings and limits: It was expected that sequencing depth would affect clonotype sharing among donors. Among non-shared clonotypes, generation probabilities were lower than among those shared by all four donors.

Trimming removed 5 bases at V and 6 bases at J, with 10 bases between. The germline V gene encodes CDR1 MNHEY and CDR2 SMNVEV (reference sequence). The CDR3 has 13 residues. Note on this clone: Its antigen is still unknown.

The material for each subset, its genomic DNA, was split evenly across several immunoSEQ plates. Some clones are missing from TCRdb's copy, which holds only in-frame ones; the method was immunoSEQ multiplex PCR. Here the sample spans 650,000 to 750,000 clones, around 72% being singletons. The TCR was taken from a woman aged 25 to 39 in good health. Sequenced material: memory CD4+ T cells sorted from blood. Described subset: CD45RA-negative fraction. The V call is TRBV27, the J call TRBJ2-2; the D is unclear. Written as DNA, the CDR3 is TGTGCCAGCAGTGGATGGCCGCCCGGGGAGCTGTTTTTT. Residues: CASSGWPPGELFF.